This section outlines one T cell receptor (beta chain) sequence together with its context. Which antigen it targets is not known. There are no base qualities to consult, and no much larger clone falls within one base. The junction shows trimming of 9 bases on V and 2 bases on J, plus 20 bases between the germline ends. The germline V gene yields MDHEN for CDR1 and SYDVKM for CDR2. Inclusive of the bounding cysteine and phenylalanine, the CDR3 is 16 residues long. Only the CDR3 part of the read is kept: 48 bases, read in frame from the first base. This specimen belongs to a study of response to subunit inactivated influenza vaccine (dated by TCRdb to the late 2010s). Regarding the study in general: Deep quantitative profiling of the T cell receptor repertoire was used in the study to follow responses to a trivalent subunit inactivated influenza vaccine.

What the work shows at the level of the full study, not this receptor alone: It was suggested by the authors that each seasonal influenza vaccination may recruit only a limited number of new T cells.

Libraries were constructed by RT-PCR. Data came from an Illumina HiSeq 2500. TCRdb reanalyzed the raw reads on its own, using fastp at Q25 for trimming and MiXCR for clone calling, and kept in-frame beta chains. Every CDR3 protein is listed once, alongside the most common genes and DNA of its rows. This sample is represented by under 850,000 distinct CDR3 sequences; approximately 17% of them were singletons. The ten biggest clones cover 11% of the sample. Specimen: PBMCs from blood, collected around 5 days after vaccination. The receptor's source is a man aged 45-60 years who received an inactivated influenza vaccine. Donor details come from another sample of the same person, matched by shared clones. The chain was built from TRBV28 and TRBJ2-1; a confident D gene designation cannot be given. The nucleotide sequence reads as follows: TGTGCCAGTAGCCTCTCCTTGGCGGATCCCTACAATGAGCAGTTCTTC. This sequence encodes CASSLSLADPYNEQFF.